This T cell receptor beta chain was sequenced for a study of T-cell reconstitution after alpha-beta-depleted transplantation in children. Study-wide findings and caveats: The origin of alpha-beta T cells about two months after transplant was reportedly several hundred expanded graft clones.

This CDR3 is built from 15 residues. Germline CDR1 SGHDN, CDR2 FVKESK. The ends were cut back, 5 bases at V and 0 bases at J, with 14 bases in the middle. Unique molecular identifiers were used to barcode this TCRbeta library. TCRdb reprocessed the PCR reads with MiXCR, giving one entry per CDR3 protein. This sample has about 870,000 distinct CDR3 sequences, with 16% found just once. Concerning this clonotype: Its antigen is still unknown.

The specimen comprised PBMCs, mostly from graft donor cells, sampled 360 days after TCRalphabeta/CD19-depleted stem cell transplant. The TCR comes from a male patient younger than 18 who had a stem cell transplant for acute lymphoblastic leukemia, so the T cells may come from the graft donor. V and J are TRBV14 and TRBJ2-7; D is ambiguous. CDR3 bases: TGTGCCAGCAGCGTCGTTCATGGAAGCTCCTACGAGCAGTACTTC. Its translation: CASSVVHGSSYEQYF.